These 15 T cell receptor beta chains originate from one sample sequenced in a study of blood T cell repertoires in COVID-19. Using immunoSEQ multiplex PCR, the repertoire was profiled, and TCRdb retains in-frame clones only, with some absent. The sample lists hundreds of thousands of clones, about 90% occurring once. The specimen was PBMCs or T cells enriched from blood (not recorded which). The receptors shown here come from a woman aged 50 to 60 in a cohort exposed to, infected with or recovered from COVID-19 (not recorded which).

The rearrangement joins TRBV7-2 to TRBJ1-2; a possible D gene is TRBD1 (6 bases). There are 13 residues in the CDR3. Germline V gives CDR1 SGHTA, CDR2 FQGNSA. Trimming removed 5 bases at V and 3 bases at J, with 10 bases between. Here the CDR3 DNA reads TGTGCCAGCAGCCGACAGGCATACTATGGCTACACCTTC. Encoded protein: CASSRQAYYGYTF.

This chain uses TRBV7-9 with TRBJ1-3; D perhaps matches TRBD1 (5 bases). CDR1 and CDR2 (germline): SEHNR, FQNEAQ (reference sequence). Trimming cost V 3 bases and J 4 bases, with 13 bases left between them. There are 15 residues in the CDR3. CDR3 sequence (DNA): TGTGCCAGCAGCTTGTCGGCAGGGCACGGAAACACCATATATTTT. It is translated as CASSLSAGHGNTIYF.

The gene calls are TRBV10-3 and TRBJ1-2; 8 bases are shared with TRBD1. Germline V gives CDR1 ENHRY, CDR2 SYGVKD. Germline trimming cut 3 bases from V and 3 bases from J; bases unmatched to any gene: 18. This CDR3 is built from 19 residues. CDR3 sequence: CAISDKIQGAFFFDYGYTF. The DNA of the CDR3 is TGTGCCATCAGTGATAAGATTCAGGGGGCGTTTTTTTTTGACTATGGCTACACCTTC.

The rearrangement uses TRBV6-2 or TRBV6-3 and TRBJ1-2; 7 bases line up with TRBD1. CDR3 length: 14 amino acids. V shed 0 bases, J shed 4 bases, and the junction held 2 bases outside the gene matches. Germline assignment: CDR1 MNHEY and CDR2 SVGEGT. CDR3 protein: CASSYSTGPYGYTF. The DNA of the CDR3 is TGTGCCAGCAGTTACTCGACAGGGCCCTATGGCTACACCTTC.

This clone is a singleton in its sample. The chain recombines TRBV18 with TRBJ1-1; D call uncertain. Germline V gene data show CDR1 as KGHSH and CDR2 as LQKENI. The V gene lost 5 bases and the J gene lost 1 base, with 5 bases spanning the gap. CDR3 length equals 12 residues. Here the CDR3 DNA reads TGTGCCAGCTCAACTGGGAACACTGAAGCTTTCTTT. It specifies CASSTGNTEAFF.

V and J are TRBV7-2 and TRBJ1-5; TRBD1 aligns across 8 bases. From germline, CDR1 is SGHTA and CDR2 FQGNSA. Losses at the gene ends were 3 bases for V and 7 bases for J; bases not matched to a gene: 2. CDR3 length: 13 amino acids. The CDR3, as DNA: TGTGCCAGCAGCTTTGACAGGGGACAGCCCCAGCATTTT. Translation gives CASSFDRGQPQHF.

The genes are TRBV24-1 and TRBJ2-7; 7 bases map to TRBD2. This CDR3 contains 17 residues. V shed 5 bases, J shed 7 bases, and the junction held 19 bases outside the gene matches. CDR1 and CDR2 from the germline V gene are KGHDR and SFDVKD. DNA of the CDR3: TGTGCCACCAGTGCCAGTGGAGCGGGGACCTCAACGGGGGAGCAGTACTTC. It translates to CATSASGAGTSTGEQYF.

The V call is TRBV21-1, the J call TRBJ1-1; the table's TRBD1 call for D was not verified on the DNA. TRBV21-1 is marked as a pseudogene. The CDR3 runs 16 residues. In nucleotides, the CDR3 is TGTGCCAGCAGCAAGGTTAAACAGGGGTTGAACACTGAAGCTTTCTTT. It codes for CASSKVKQGLNTEAFF.

The chain joins TRBV3-1 (or the pseudogene TRBV3-2) to TRBJ1-3; no clear D gene. The ends were cut back, 4 bases at V and 1 base at J, with 5 bases in the middle. The CDR3 runs 13 residues. The germline CDR1 and CDR2 sequences are LGHDT and YNNKEL (reference sequence). CDR3 in amino acids: CASSPPSGNTIYF. Here the CDR3 DNA reads TGTGCCAGCAGCCCCCCGTCTGGAAACACCATATATTTT.

The chain carries TRBV28 and TRBJ2-2, with 10 positions matching TRBD2. The germline CDR1 and CDR2 sequences are MDHEN and SYDVKM. The junction had 5 bases not matched to a gene; V was cut back by 4 bases and J by 6 bases. The CDR3 has 15 residues. CDR3 loop: CASSWSGGVSGELFF. The CDR3 coding sequence is TGTGCCAGCAGTTGGAGCGGGGGGGTTTCCGGGGAGCTGTTTTTT. Full variable domain (missing parts from reference TRBV28 and TRBJ2-2): DVKVTQSSRYLVKRTGEKVFLECVQDMDHENMFWYRQDPGLGLRLIYFSYDVKMKEKGDIPEGYSVSREKKERFSLILESASTNQTSMYLCASSWSGGVSGELFFGEGSRLTVL.

Only a few counts were recorded for this clone. The genes are TRBV18 and TRBJ1-5; D is possibly TRBD1 (5 bases). Germline V gene lookup returns CDR1 KGHSH and CDR2 LQKENI. The V end lost 0 bases, the J end lost 7 bases, and 13 bases lay between the germline ends. This CDR3 contains 15 residues. The CDR3 region is CASSPPGEGSQPQHF. The CDR3 nucleotides are TGTGCCAGCTCACCACCGGGGGAGGGGAGCCAGCCCCAGCATTTT. Based on the CDR3 plus reference TRBV18 and TRBJ1-5, the full variable domain is NAGVMQNPRHLVRRRGQEARLRCSPMKGHSHVYWYRQLPEEGLKFMVYLQKENIIDESGMPKERFSAEFPKEGPSILRIQQVVRGDSAAYFCASSPPGEGSQPQHFGDGTRLSIL.

The chain joins TRBV19 to TRBJ2-2; D is undetermined. Germline values: CDR1 LNHDA, CDR2 SQIVND (reference sequence). Between the trimmed V and J ends, which lost 0 bases and 6 bases, there was a span of 8 bases. The CDR3 has 14 amino acids. The CDR3 nucleotides read TGTGCCAGTAGTATAGATCTTGTTTCCGGGGAGCTGTTTTTT. It translates to CASSIDLVSGELFF.

V is TRBV10-2 and J is TRBJ2-7, with 8 positions matching TRBD1. The J segment lost 2 bases and the V segment lost 6 bases, leaving 18 bases of the junction unmatched. The CDR3 totals 18 residues. Germline V CDR1 and CDR2: WSHSY, SAAADI. The CDR3 loop is CASRAKRDRSFPPYEQYF. In DNA, the CDR3 is TGCGCCAGCAGGGCGAAGAGGGACAGGAGTTTCCCTCCCTACGAGCAGTACTTC.

The J gene is TRBJ1-6, the V gene TRBV5-1, with D maybe TRBD1 (5 bases). Trimming pared 4 bases from V and 7 bases from J, leaving 9 bases between. Germline lookup yields CDR1 SGHRS and CDR2 YFSETQ. The CDR3 is made up of 13 amino acids. The CDR3 spells CASSMTANSPLHF. The CDR3 nucleotides read TGCGCCAGCAGCATGACAGCGAATTCACCCCTCCACTTT.

The rearrangement joins TRBV11-2 to TRBJ2-1, with 10 bases that match TRBD2. Germline assignment: CDR1 SGHAT and CDR2 FQNNGV. With V trimmed by 1 base and J by 6 bases, 3 bases remained unmatched. This CDR3 region has 15 residues. The CDR3 DNA reads TGTGCCAGCAGCTTAGGAGCGGGGGGGATCAATGAGCAGTTCTTC. Its translation: CASSLGAGGINEQFF.